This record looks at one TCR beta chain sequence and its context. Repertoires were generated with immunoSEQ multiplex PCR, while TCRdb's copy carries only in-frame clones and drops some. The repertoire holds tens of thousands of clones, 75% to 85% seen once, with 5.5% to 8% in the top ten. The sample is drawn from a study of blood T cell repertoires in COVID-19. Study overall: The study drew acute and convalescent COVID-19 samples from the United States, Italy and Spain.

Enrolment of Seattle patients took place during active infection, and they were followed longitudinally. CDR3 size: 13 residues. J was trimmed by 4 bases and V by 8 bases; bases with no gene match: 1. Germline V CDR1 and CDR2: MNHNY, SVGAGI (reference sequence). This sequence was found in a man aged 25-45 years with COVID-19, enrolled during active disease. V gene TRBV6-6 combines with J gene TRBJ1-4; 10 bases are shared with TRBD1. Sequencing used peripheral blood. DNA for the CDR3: TGTGCCAGCGGGACAGGGGTTAATGAAAAACTGTTTTTT. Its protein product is CASGTGVNEKLFF.